The entry below describes one T cell receptor (beta chain). What it binds is not known. 60 Vbeta and 13 Jbeta primers were used in PCR. TCRdb keeps only in-frame clones here, not all; method: immunoSEQ multiplex PCR. The sample contains approximately 170,000 clones, approximately 77% of which appear only once. This entry is derived from a study of cytomegalovirus exposure and HLA in healthy donors. Between the trimmed V and J ends, which lost 2 bases and 0 bases, there was a span of 8 bases. The CDR3 spans 15 residues. Germline values: CDR1 MNHNY, CDR2 SVGAGI (reference sequence). Study-wide results and limits: When analyzed later, a missense DCLRE1C variant was found to be linked to TCR beta V- and J-gene trimming.

Sequencing was carried out using PBMCs. This clonotype was obtained from a male donor in good health and CMV-seropositive. The chain has TRBV6-6 and TRBJ2-1; D is perhaps TRBD2 (5 bases). This CDR3 is CASSYGETSYNEQFF. The CDR3 DNA reads TGTGCCAGCAGTTACGGGGAGACCTCCTACAATGAGCAGTTCTTC.